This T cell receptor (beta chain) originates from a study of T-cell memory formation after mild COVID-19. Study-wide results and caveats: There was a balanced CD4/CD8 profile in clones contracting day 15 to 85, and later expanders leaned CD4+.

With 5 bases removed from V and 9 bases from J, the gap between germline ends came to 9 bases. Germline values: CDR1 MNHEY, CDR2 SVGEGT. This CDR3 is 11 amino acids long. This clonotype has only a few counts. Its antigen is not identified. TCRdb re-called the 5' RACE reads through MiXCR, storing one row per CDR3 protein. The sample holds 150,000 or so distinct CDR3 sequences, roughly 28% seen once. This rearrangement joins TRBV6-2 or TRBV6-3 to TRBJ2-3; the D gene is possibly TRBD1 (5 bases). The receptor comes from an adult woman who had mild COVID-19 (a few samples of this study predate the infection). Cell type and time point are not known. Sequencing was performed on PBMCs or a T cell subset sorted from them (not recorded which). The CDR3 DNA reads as TGTGCCAGCAGTCAAGGGGCCACGCAGTATTTT. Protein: CASSQGATQYF.